The 29 T cell receptor beta chains below were found in one sample sequenced in a study of shared clonotypes between healthy human individuals. Clones were sequenced by immunoSEQ multiplex PCR, and TCRdb holds only the in-frame ones, with some missing. The sample holds 2 million to 2.5 million clones, 85% to 95% seen once. Sequencing input: naive CD4+ T cells sorted from blood. Specified subset: CD45RA+ positively selected. The receptor source for this set is a man younger than 35 in good health.

The chain combines TRBV6-6 with TRBJ1-5; D is unresolved. V shed 5 bases and J shed 6 bases, with 8 bases lying between them. The CDR3 runs to 12 residues. Germline loops: CDR1 MNHNY, CDR2 SVGAGI (reference sequence). The CDR3: CASSRSPQPQHF. CDR3 DNA: TGTGCCAGCAGTAGGTCCCCTCAGCCCCAGCATTTT.

The V call is TRBV7-9, the J call TRBJ2-1; 13 bases agree with TRBD2. V trimming: 1 base; J trimming: 9 bases; junction bases outside the gene matches: 9. The V gene's germline CDR1 is SEHNR and CDR2 FQNEAQ (reference sequence). The CDR3 is 17 residues long. The DNA for the CDR3 is TGTGCCAGCAGCTTAGTTTTCGGGACTAGCGGGGTCGCTGAGCAGTTCTTC. Its protein is CASSLVFGTSGVAEQFF.

This chain joins TRBV2 and TRBJ1-1; TRBD1 agrees at 7 bases. J lost 4 bases, V lost 10 bases, and 9 bases had no gene match. The CDR3 consists of 13 residues. In germline, CDR1 is SNHLY, CDR2 FYNNEI. CDR3 in DNA: TGTGCCACCAAATTTACAGGGGCCACTGAAGCTTTCTTT. This sequence encodes CATKFTGATEAFF.

The V gene is TRBV5-1, the J gene TRBJ2-7; maybe TRBD1 (6 bases). The CDR3 covers 14 residues. Germline-derived CDR1 and CDR2 are SGHRS and YFSETQ. Trimming removed 2 bases at V and 3 bases at J, with 12 bases between. The chain's CDR3 is CASSFAGTFYEQYF. The CDR3 DNA reads as TGCGCCAGCAGCTTCGCCGGGACATTCTACGAGCAGTACTTC.

The CDR3 nucleotides are TGCAGCGTGCGGGCGGACACCGGGGAGCTGTTTTTT. Translated: CSVRADTGELFF. This rearrangement joins TRBV29-1 to TRBJ2-2; D possibly corresponds to TRBD2 (5 bases). The CDR3 is 12 amino acids. Germline V gene data show CDR1 as SQVTM and CDR2 as ANQGSEA. Trimming stripped 6 bases from V and 3 bases from J, with 8 bases between.

The chain combines TRBV28 with TRBJ1-1; 7 nucleotides match TRBD1. This CDR3 has 14 residues. The ends lost 7 bases at V and 6 bases at J; junction bases unmatched: 11. Germline lookup yields CDR1 MDHEN and CDR2 SYDVKM. In DNA form, the CDR3 reads TGTGCCAGCAACCCCCCAGGGGGAGGAGCTGAAGCTTTCTTT. This encodes CASNPPGGGAEAFF.

The gene calls are TRBV19 and TRBJ2-3, with no clear D. Germline CDR1 reads LNHDA; CDR2 reads SQIVND (reference sequence). This CDR3 is built from 16 residues. Trimming removed 4 bases at V and 3 bases at J, with 17 bases between. CDR3 DNA sequence: TGTGCCAGTAGTAAGCTGTATTACGTGGGTACAGATACGCAGTATTTT. Translated, it gives CASSKLYYVGTDTQYF.

This chain connects TRBV6-5 to TRBJ1-2, with unresolved D. V lost 2 bases and J lost 0, with 4 bases in between. This CDR3 region has 13 residues. Germline assignment: CDR1 MNHEY and CDR2 SVGAGI. The CDR3 region has the DNA TGTGCCAGCAGTTACGACCCTAACTATGGCTACACCTTC. Protein: CASSYDPNYGYTF.

The chain carries TRBV11-2 and TRBJ2-3; 8 bases align to TRBD1. Trimming at V came to 5 bases and at J to 2 bases, leaving 9 bases not matched to a gene. CDR3 length: 16 residues. CDR1 and CDR2 (germline): SGHAT, FQNNGV. This CDR3 reads CASSERTGSDTDTQYF. The CDR3 DNA follows: TGTGCCAGCAGCGAGAGGACAGGGAGCGACACAGATACGCAGTATTTT.

The chain links TRBV6-5 to TRBJ2-7; D is perhaps TRBD2 (6 bases). This CDR3 is 14 amino acids long. The V gene's germline CDR1 is MNHEY and CDR2 SVGAGI. Trimming cost V 6 bases and J 0 bases, with 12 bases left between them. CDR3 sequence: CASRGTFSSYEQYF. The CDR3 DNA reads TGTGCCAGCAGAGGGACTTTCAGCTCCTACGAGCAGTACTTC.

For this clone: A clone one base away is much larger, so this may be a read error. The chain carries TRBV4-1 and TRBJ1-6, with D perhaps matching TRBD1 (6 bases). Germline V gene sequence: CDR1 MGHRA, CDR2 YSYEKL. The CDR3 is 14 amino acids. V was shortened by 4 bases and J by 3 bases, with 7 bases between the two germline ends. CDR3 amino acids: CASSPDSYNSPLHF. The CDR3 region has the DNA TGCGCCAGCAGCCCGGACAGCTATAATTCACCCCTCCACTTT.

The chain combines TRBV30 with TRBJ2-3; 9 positions match TRBD1. This CDR3 region has 15 residues. V trimming: 2 bases; J trimming: 0 bases; junction bases outside the gene matches: 3. Germline values: CDR1 GTSNPN, CDR2 SVGIG (reference sequence). The CDR3 DNA reads TGTGCCTGGAGTTCGACAGGGGGTAGCACAGATACGCAGTATTTT. Translation: CAWSSTGGSTDTQYF. Combining the CDR3 with reference TRBV30 and TRBJ2-3 gives the whole variable domain SQTIHQWPATLVQPVGSPLSLECTVEGTSNPNLYWYRQAAGRGLQLLFYSVGIGQISSEVPQNLSASRPQDRQFILSSKKLLLSDSGFYLCAWSSTGGSTDTQYFGPGTRLTVL.

The chain recombines TRBV7-3 with TRBJ2-7; maybe TRBD2 (5 bases). The CDR3 has 13 amino acids. The V end lost 6 bases, the J end lost 6 bases, and 15 bases lay between the germline ends. The germline V gene encodes CDR1 SGHTA and CDR2 FQGTGA. CDR3 DNA sequence: TGTGCCAGCAGTCCCCGAGGTGGGAGCGAGCAGTACTTC. This codes for CASSPRGGSEQYF. Drawing the rest from reference TRBV7-3 and TRBJ2-7, the complete variable domain is GAGVSQTPSNKVTEKGKYVELRCDPISGHTALYWYRQSLGQGPEFLIYFQGTGAADDSGLPNDRFFAVRPEGSVSTLKIQRTERGDSAVYLCASSPRGGSEQYFGPGTRLTVT.

The genes are TRBV14 and TRBJ2-5, with TRBD2 identical over 15 bases. Germline V gene data show CDR1 as SGHDN and CDR2 as FVKESK. There are 15 residues in the CDR3. With 4 bases clipped from V and 8 bases from J, the junction kept 5 bases outside the gene matches. The CDR3 DNA reads TGTGCCAGCAGCCCGGGACTAGCGGGGGGTCACACCCAGTACTTC. This encodes CASSPGLAGGHTQYF.

V usage is TRBV28 and J usage is TRBJ2-7, with 7 bases identical to TRBD2. The CDR3 has 15 residues. The V gene end was trimmed by 4 bases and the J gene end by 6 bases; junction bases not matched to a gene: 12. Germline V lookup: CDR1 MDHEN, CDR2 SYDVKM. The CDR3 DNA reads TGTGCCAGCAGTTACCGCCTCCGACTAGCAGGCGAGCAGTACTTC. This sequence encodes CASSYRLRLAGEQYF.

This sequence joins TRBV5-4 and TRBJ2-3; TRBD2 is a possible D gene (6 bases). Trimming took 6 bases from V and 6 from J, leaving 17 bases between them. The length of the CDR3 is 14 residues. Germline V gene lookup returns CDR1 SGHNT and CDR2 YYREEE (reference sequence). Written as DNA, the CDR3 is TGTGCCAGCACCTCCTTGGGGGGAGCGGATACGCAGTATTTT. Translating gives CASTSLGGADTQYF. Filled out from reference TRBV5-4 and TRBJ2-3, the complete variable domain reads ETGVTQSPTHLIKTRGQQVTLRCSSQSGHNTVSWYQQALGQGPQFIFQYYREEENGRGNFPPRFSGLQFPNYSSELNVNALELDDSALYLCASTSLGGADTQYFGPGTRLTVL.

The chain uses TRBV29-1 and TRBJ2-3; D is perhaps TRBD1 (6 bases). The V end lost 7 bases, the J end lost 3 bases, and 17 bases lay between the germline ends. Per the germline V gene, CDR1 is SQVTM and CDR2 is ANQGSEA. The CDR3 spans 14 residues. CDR3 bases: TGCAGCGCTGGTGGGAAACAGGGAACAGATACGCAGTATTTT. It encodes CSAGGKQGTDTQYF.

CDR3 coding DNA: TGTGCCAGCAGTGAATTGTGGACAGGGGATAACAATGAGCAGTTCTTC. It yields the protein CASSELWTGDNNEQFF. The chain recombines TRBV25-1 with TRBJ2-1; TRBD1 agrees at 9 bases. With 1 base clipped from V and 5 bases from J, the junction kept 6 bases outside the gene matches. The CDR3 is made up of 16 amino acids. Per germline, CDR1 MGHDK and CDR2 SYGVNS.

The chain is built from TRBV10-3 and TRBJ2-2; unclear D gene. This CDR3 is built from 14 residues. CDR1 is ENHRY and CDR2 is SYGVKD in the germline V gene. Deletions cut 2 bases from V and 4 bases from J, with 8 bases between. The CDR3 spells CAISEVRSTGELFF. The CDR3 DNA sequence: TGTGCCATCAGTGAGGTCAGAAGCACCGGGGAGCTGTTTTTT.

CDR3 residues: CAWSFLDRDTGELFF. The CDR3, as DNA: TGTGCCTGGAGTTTTTTGGACAGGGACACCGGGGAGCTGTTTTTT. This chain uses TRBV30 with TRBJ2-2; 8 bases are a match to TRBD1. The CDR3 is 15 amino acids. Germline V gives CDR1 GTSNPN, CDR2 SVGIG (reference sequence). V was pared by 2 bases and J by 3 bases, with 5 bases of the junction left unmatched.

The CDR3 nucleotides read TGTGCCAGCAGCGTAGCCGGGACAGGGGCTGAAGCTTTCTTT. It codes for CASSVAGTGAEAFF. The chain links TRBV9 to TRBJ1-1; 10 bases match TRBD1. CDR3 length: 14 residues. J gave up 6 bases and V 0 bases, and 2 bases lay outside the gene matches. The V gene's germline CDR1 is SGDLS and CDR2 YYNGEE.

The chain employs TRBV11-2 and TRBJ1-2; no definite D call. Trimming cost V 3 bases and J 8 bases, with 13 bases left between them. This CDR3 spans 13 amino acids. In germline, CDR1 is SGHAT, CDR2 FQNNGV. The CDR3 region has the DNA TGTGCCAGCAGCTTCCATCCCGGTGCGGGCTACACCTTC. It specifies CASSFHPGAGYTF.

The gene calls are TRBV5-5 and TRBJ2-7; D is uncertain. This CDR3 is 13 amino acids long. Germline values: CDR1 SGHKS, CDR2 YYEKEE (reference sequence). Trimming took 0 bases from V and 4 from J, leaving 8 bases between them. The CDR3 protein is CASSLVQVYEQYF. Written as DNA, the CDR3 is TGTGCCAGCAGCTTGGTCCAGGTTTACGAGCAGTACTTC.

This chain connects TRBV7-2 to TRBJ2-1, with 7 nucleotides matching TRBD2. This CDR3 is 18 amino acids long. Germline values: CDR1 SGHTA, CDR2 FQGNSA. The trim removed 0 bases at V and 5 bases at J, leaving 13 bases unmatched. This chain's CDR3 is CASSLAPLGASGHNEQFF. CDR3 DNA: TGTGCCAGCAGCTTAGCGCCCTTAGGGGCTAGCGGACACAATGAGCAGTTCTTC.

The chain links TRBV9 to TRBJ2-3; maybe TRBD2 (5 bases). CDR1 is SGDLS, CDR2 YYNGEE, per germline. The CDR3 extends over 13 amino acids. V shed 5 bases and J shed 4 bases, with 11 bases lying between them. The CDR3 protein is CASREEGADTQYF. CDR3 coding DNA: TGTGCCAGCAGAGAAGAGGGTGCAGATACGCAGTATTTT.

The V gene is TRBV11-2, the J gene TRBJ2-7, with D uncertain. Germline CDR1 SGHAT, CDR2 FQNNGV. V dropped 1 base and J dropped 3 bases, with 13 bases sitting between them. The CDR3 is made up of 15 amino acids. The CDR3 nucleotides are TGTGCCAGCAGCTTAGGTCCCTCGCCAAACTACGAGCAGTACTTC. As protein: CASSLGPSPNYEQYF.

The CDR3 nucleotides are TGTGCCAGCAGTACTCCCCTCAGCGAGCAGTTCTTC. Its protein is CASSTPLSEQFF. The rearrangement uses TRBV6-6 and TRBJ2-1, with unresolved D. Germline V gene data show CDR1 as MNHNY and CDR2 as SVGAGI (reference sequence). The germline V and J ends were trimmed by 5 bases and 10 bases, with 12 bases remaining between them. The CDR3 has 12 amino acids.

This chain connects TRBV7-9 to TRBJ1-1; D unresolved. Deletions cut 8 bases from V and 11 bases from J, with 15 bases between. CDR1 SEHNR and CDR2 FQNEAQ come from the germline V gene (reference sequence). The CDR3 runs 11 residues. CDR3 DNA sequence: TGTGCCAGCGGCGACAAGGTTGGCGCTTTCTTT. Translation gives CASGDKVGAFF.

The genes are TRBV5-1 and TRBJ1-6; D gene unclear. V lost 2 bases and J 0 bases, leaving 15 bases between the germline ends. The CDR3 length is 18 residues. Germline assignment: CDR1 SGHRS and CDR2 YFSETQ. In DNA form, the CDR3 reads TGCGCCAGCAGCTTAGCAGGTGAACTTAGCTCCTATAATTCACCCCTCCACTTT. Its translation is CASSLAGELSSYNSPLHF.